A single T cell receptor (beta chain) is shown here with its context. The data were taken from a study of blood T cell repertoires in COVID-19. Per the original data handling: Reference gene primer amplification gave estimated nucleated cell counts. The method was immunoSEQ multiplex PCR; TCRdb's version includes in-frame clones alone and lacks a portion of them. The DNA gave D and trimming, while V, J and clone size come from that table. The sample records roughly 110,000 clones, 80% to 90% being singletons. In germline, CDR1 is MNHNY, CDR2 SVGAGI (reference sequence). The CDR3 sequence is 17 residues long. V dropped 5 bases and J dropped 0 bases, with 17 bases sitting between them.

The TCR comes from a man in his forties with active or convalescent COVID-19. The sequencing sample was made of peripheral blood. The V call is TRBV6-6, the J call TRBJ1-5, with D perhaps TRBD1 (5 bases). For the CDR3, the DNA is TGTGCCAGCAGTCAAACATGGCAGGGCGGTAGCAATCAGCCCCAGCATTTT. Translated, it gives CASSQTWQGGSNQPQHF.